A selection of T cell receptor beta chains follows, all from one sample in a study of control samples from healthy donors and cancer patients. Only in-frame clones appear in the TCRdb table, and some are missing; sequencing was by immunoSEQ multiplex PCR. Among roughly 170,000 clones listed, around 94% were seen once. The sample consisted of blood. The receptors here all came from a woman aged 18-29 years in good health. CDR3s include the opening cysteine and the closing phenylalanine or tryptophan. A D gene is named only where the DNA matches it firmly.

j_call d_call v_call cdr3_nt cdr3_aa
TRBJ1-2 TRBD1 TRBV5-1 TGCGCCAGCAGTGCGGGACAGGGGGCCCGAGGGCCCTATGGCTACACCTTC CASSAGQGARGPYGYTF
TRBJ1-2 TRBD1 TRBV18 TGTGCCAGCTCACCAGACAGGGGTGGCTACACCTTC CASSPDRGGYTF
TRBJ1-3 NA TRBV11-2 TGTGCCAGCAGCTTAGAGGTCCTAGGAAACACCATATATTTT CASSLEVLGNTIYF
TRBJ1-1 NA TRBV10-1 TGCGCCAGCAGTGAAGGGGGTATGAACACTGAAGCTTTCTTT CASSEGGMNTEAFF
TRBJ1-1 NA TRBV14 TGTGCCAGCAGCCAAGTTAGAGGGATTGAAGCTTTCTTT CASSQVRGIEAFF
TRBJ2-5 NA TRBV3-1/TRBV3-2 TGTGCCAGCAGCCAAGAATACAGATTCCAAGAGACCCAGTACTTC CASSQEYRFQETQYF
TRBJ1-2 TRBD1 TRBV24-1 TGTGCCACCAGTGATCACAGACAGGGGGCGTATCGCTACACCTTC CATSDHRQGAYRYTF
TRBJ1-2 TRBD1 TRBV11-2 TGTGCCAGCAGCTTCGACAGGGGGGACTATGGCTACACCTTC CASSFDRGDYGYTF
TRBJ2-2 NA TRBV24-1 TGTGCCACCAGTGATTCGTGGAGGGCGAACACCGGGGAGCTGTTTTTT CATSDSWRANTGELFF
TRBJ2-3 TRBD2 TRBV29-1 TGCAGCGCTAGCGGGGGTGGAGATACGCAGTATTTT CSASGGGDTQYF
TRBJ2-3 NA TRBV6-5 TGTGCCAGCAGCCCCCCAGGGGGGACGCAGTATTTT CASSPPGGTQYF
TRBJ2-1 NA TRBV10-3 TGTGCCATCACCCCGCGTGGGGATGAGGGTGAGCAGTTCTTC CAITPRGDEGEQFF
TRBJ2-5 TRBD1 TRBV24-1 TGTGCCACCAGTGAGATCTCAGGGGGTGAAGAGACCCAGTACTTC CATSEISGGEETQYF
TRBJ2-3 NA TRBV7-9 TGTGCCAGCAGCTCCCCTGGGGGGCCCCACACAGATACGCAGTATTTT CASSSPGGPHTDTQYF
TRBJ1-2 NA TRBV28 TGTGCCAGCAGTTTTCCCCTCGTGAGGTATGGCTACACCTTC CASSFPLVRYGYTF
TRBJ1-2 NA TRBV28 TGTGCCAGCAGTTTCTCAGGGAACTATGGCTACACCTTC CASSFSGNYGYTF
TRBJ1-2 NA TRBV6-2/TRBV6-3 TGTGCCAGCAGTTACCCAGGGACCTACTATGGCTACACCTTC CASSYPGTYYGYTF
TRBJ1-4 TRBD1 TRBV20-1 TGCAGTGCTTCTCGCAGGGGGAAACTGTTTTTT CSASRRGKLFF
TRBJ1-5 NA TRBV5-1 TGCGCCAGCAGGCCCGGGACCGAAAATCAGCCCCAGCATTTT CASRPGTENQPQHF
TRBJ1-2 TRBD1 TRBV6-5 TGTGCCAGCAGGAGACAGGGGGCGGACTATGGCTACACCTTC CASRRQGADYGYTF
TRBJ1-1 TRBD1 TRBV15 TGTGCCACCAGCGCCGGGACAGGGGTAACTTTCTTT CATSAGTGVTFF
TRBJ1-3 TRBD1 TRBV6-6 TGTGCCAGCAGGTCAACAGGGGGCACGGACACCATATATTTT CASRSTGGTDTIYF
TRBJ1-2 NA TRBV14 TGTGCCAGCAGCCAAGCTCTCCCGGGCGGGTCTGGTGGCTACACCTTC CASSQALPGGSGGYTF